This TCR beta chain was retrieved from a study of human T cells and chemical hapten exposure. Study-level background: Patch tests containing 0.01% DPC, applied to the upper back, were read at 6 days. Study outcomes and limitations: The number of TCRs over 1 in 1000 frequency stayed unchanged after DPC. Expanded TCRs formed significantly more large CDR3 similarity clusters than controls.

Noted time point: pre-sensitization, week 0. This sample's treatment: therapeutic diphenylcyclopropenone sensitization with weekly scalp DPC. Worth noting for this clonotype: Its target is unknown.

TCRdb re-called the RACE reads with MiXCR, one entry per CDR3 protein. The sample records about 270,000 distinct CDR3 sequences, over 7.5% being singletons. This clonotype was obtained from a man between 18 and 29 years old with alopecia areata. Some clones in this sample may be carry-over from other donors' samples. The sample here was whole blood, taken in connection with sensitization to the hapten diphenylcyclopropenone (DPC).

The CDR3: CASSPRTAGNEKLFF. CDR3 bases: TGTGCCAGCAGCCCGCGGACAGCGGGGAATGAAAAACTGTTTTTT. The genes are TRBV7-2 and TRBJ1-4, with a possible D match to TRBD1 (6 bases). The CDR3 has 15 residues. Trimming shortened V by 5 bases and J by 5 bases, and 15 bases separated the two germline ends. Germline V gene lookup returns CDR1 SGHTA and CDR2 FQGNSA.